The 27 T cell receptor beta chains below come from one sample, sequenced in a study of response to subunit inactivated influenza vaccine. TCRdb recomputed calls from the RT-PCR reads with MiXCR, one row per CDR3 protein. The repertoire holds hundreds of thousands of distinct CDR3 sequences, with around 20% as singletons. Material: PBMCs from blood, obtained approximately 5 days after vaccination. The receptors come from a man aged 45-60 years who received an inactivated influenza vaccine.

V is TRBV7-2 and J is TRBJ2-7, with 8 bases fitting TRBD2. This CDR3 has 14 amino acids. The V segment lost 5 bases and the J segment 7 bases; nucleotides outside the gene matches: 10. Germline V CDR1 and CDR2: SGHTA, FQGNSA. The DNA of the CDR3 is TGTGCCAGCAGCCCTTGGCGGGGGGCGGGGGAGCAGTACTTC. The encoded protein is CASSPWRGAGEQYF.

This clonotype came up a few times. The J gene is TRBJ2-1, the V gene TRBV20-1, with a weak D call TRBD2 (6 bases). The V end lost 4 bases, the J end lost 1 base, and 14 bases lay between the germline ends. Germline assignment: CDR1 DFQATT and CDR2 SNEGSKA (reference sequence). The CDR3 has 15 amino acids. Here the CDR3 reads CSAMGLHDSYNEQFF. The CDR3 region has the DNA TGCAGTGCTATGGGACTCCACGATTCCTACAATGAGCAGTTCTTC.

The genes are TRBV7-2 and TRBJ1-1, with 9 bases matching TRBD1. Trimming cost V 7 bases and J 3 bases; bases outside gene matches: 9. This CDR3 spans 15 amino acids. CDR1 and CDR2 from the germline V gene are SGHTA and FQGNSA. In nucleotides, the CDR3 is TGTGCCAGCACCCGACAGGGGGGTGGGCACACTGAAGCTTTCTTT. Its protein product is CASTRQGGGHTEAFF.

The V and J genes are TRBV5-1 and TRBJ2-3, with D tentatively TRBD2 (6 bases). CDR3 size: 13 residues. Germline values: CDR1 SGHRS, CDR2 YFSETQ. The V and J ends lost 2 bases and 5 bases respectively, with 9 bases between them. The chain's CDR3 is CASSFKAGDTQYF. The CDR3 coding sequence is TGCGCCAGCAGCTTTAAAGCGGGAGATACGCAGTATTTT.

The chain joins TRBV29-1 to TRBJ1-4, with 8 positions matching TRBD1. Germline V gene lookup returns CDR1 SQVTM and CDR2 ANQGSEA. The CDR3 length is 15 residues. Trimming took 5 bases from V and 2 from J; bases not matched to a gene: 7. The CDR3 nucleotides read TGCAGCGTTATACCAGGGGGCGCGACTAATGAAAAACTGTTTTTT. Amino acids: CSVIPGGATNEKLFF.

The chain has TRBV6-2 or TRBV6-3 and TRBJ1-3; 8 nucleotides line up with TRBD1. The trim removed 7 bases at V and 3 bases at J, leaving 5 bases unmatched. CDR3 size: 14 residues. Germline CDR1 MNHEY, CDR2 SVGEGT. CDR3 in amino acids: CASKKTGVGNTIYF. The CDR3 nucleotides read TGTGCCAGCAAGAAGACAGGGGTTGGAAACACCATATATTTT.

V and J are TRBV2 and TRBJ2-7; TRBD2 matches 14 bases. Germline V gene data show CDR1 as SNHLY and CDR2 as FYNNEI. The CDR3 is 16 amino acids. The V segment lost 6 bases and the J segment 7 bases; nucleotides outside the gene matches: 11. The CDR3 DNA is TGTGCCAGCAGACCCCCGGGACTAGCGGGAGTTCGGGAGCAGTACTTC. It codes for CASRPPGLAGVREQYF.

This chain connects TRBV12-3 or TRBV12-4 to TRBJ1-1, with D tentatively TRBD1 (5 bases). The CDR3 is made up of 14 amino acids. V was shortened by 8 bases and J by 0 bases, with 13 bases between the two germline ends. The DNA of the CDR3 is TGTGCCAGCTACGACAGAAACATGAACACTGAAGCTTTCTTT. Amino acids: CASYDRNMNTEAFF.

The table lists this clonotype with many counts. The junction and the germline gene differ at one end; a read error may be behind it. V gene TRBV5-1 combines with J gene TRBJ2-3; D unclear. The CDR3 covers 15 residues. Germline CDR1 is SGHRS and CDR2 is YFSETQ. This chain's CDR3 is CASSLSGLSTDTQYF. CDR3 sequence (DNA): TGTGCCAGCAGTTTATCTGGCTTAAGCACAGATACGCAGTATTTT.

J is TRBJ2-3 and V is TRBV7-2; 13 bases map to TRBD2. With 0 bases clipped from V and 5 bases from J, the junction kept 5 bases outside the gene matches. CDR1 is SGHTA and CDR2 is FQGNSA in the germline V gene. The CDR3 totals 17 residues. The CDR3 region has the DNA TGTGCCAGCAGCTTAGCCGGACTAGCGGGGGTTGGAGATACGCAGTATTTT. Translation gives CASSLAGLAGVGDTQYF.

The CDR3 DNA reads as TGTGCCGTCGAGGGGTTACCCGGGGCCAACGTCCTGACTTTC. Protein product: CAVEGLPGANVLTF. This chain connects TRBV7-9 to TRBJ2-6, with D perhaps assigned TRBD1 or TRBD2 (5 bases each). Trimming cost V 11 bases and J 4 bases, with 15 bases left between them. In germline, CDR1 is SEHNR, CDR2 FQNEAQ (reference sequence). CDR3 length: 14 amino acids.

This clonotype was picked up a small number of times. The rearrangement joins TRBV15 to TRBJ1-1; TRBD1 might be the D (5 bases). The germline V gene has CDR1 LNHNV and CDR2 YYDKDF (reference sequence). CDR3 size: 14 residues. Trimming took 2 bases from V and 4 from J, leaving 11 bases between them. CDR3: CATSRPAGPTEAFF. DNA for the CDR3: TGTGCCACCAGCAGACCCGCAGGGCCCACTGAAGCTTTCTTT.

The gene calls are TRBV7-2 and TRBJ2-2; TRBD2 agrees at 9 bases. With 1 base clipped from V and 6 bases from J, the junction kept 3 bases outside the gene matches. This CDR3 spans 15 amino acids. From germline, CDR1 is SGHTA and CDR2 FQGNSA. This chain's CDR3 is CASSLVSGRSGELFF. The CDR3, as DNA: TGTGCCAGCAGCTTAGTAAGCGGGAGGTCCGGGGAGCTGTTTTTT.

The rearrangement links TRBV20-1 to TRBJ1-6; the D gene is possibly TRBD1 (6 bases). From germline, CDR1 is DFQATT and CDR2 SNEGSKA (reference sequence). The CDR3 runs to 17 residues. V was cut by 2 bases and J by 3 bases, with 17 bases left in between. CDR3 sequence: CSARSPGGFVYNSPLHF. CDR3 sequence (DNA): TGCAGTGCTAGATCCCCCGGGGGCTTCGTCTATAATTCACCCCTCCACTTT.

This chain joins TRBV28 and TRBJ2-1; TRBD2 matches at 8 bases. The CDR3 contains 18 residues. J gave up 4 bases and V 5 bases, and 16 bases lay outside the gene matches. Germline values: CDR1 MDHEN, CDR2 SYDVKM. DNA for the CDR3: TGTGCCAGCAGTCCACGGCCGGGACTAGTACCGGGATACAATGAGCAGTTCTTC. It codes for CASSPRPGLVPGYNEQFF.

The chain combines TRBV5-1 with TRBJ2-5; D is undetermined. Germline CDR1 reads SGHRS; CDR2 reads YFSETQ. The CDR3 covers 14 residues. Trimming took off 0 bases at V and 2 bases at J, with 8 bases between the two ends. The CDR3 nucleotides read TGCGCCAGCAGCTTGGCCTTCAGGCAAGAGACCCAGTACTTC. Amino acids: CASSLAFRQETQYF. Combining the CDR3 with reference TRBV5-1 and TRBJ2-5 gives the whole variable domain KAGVTQTPRYLIKTRGQQVTLSCSPISGHRSVSWYQQTPGQGLQFLFEYFSETQRNKGNFPGRFSGRQFSNSRSEMNVSTLELGDSALYLCASSLAFRQETQYFGPGTRLLVL.

V is TRBV7-2 and J is TRBJ2-3, with a weak D call TRBD2 (7 bases). The CDR3 contains 15 residues. CDR1 is SGHTA and CDR2 is FQGNSA in the germline V gene. Trimming cost V 3 bases and J 5 bases, with 15 bases left between them. The CDR3 region is CASSFIRGGRDTQYF. CDR3 DNA: TGTGCCAGCAGCTTTATAAGGGGGGGCAGAGATACGCAGTATTTT.

The rearrangement uses TRBV12-3 or TRBV12-4 and TRBJ1-5; 7 bases match TRBD1. This CDR3 has 14 residues. J gave up 3 bases and V 7 bases, and 6 bases lay outside the gene matches. The CDR3 sequence: CASTSGQINQPQHF. The CDR3 coding sequence is TGTGCCAGCACTTCGGGACAGATCAATCAGCCCCAGCATTTT.

This clonotype was seen only a few times. The chain joins TRBV7-2 to TRBJ1-2; 7 positions agree with TRBD1. V was clipped by 5 bases and J by 5 bases; unmatched bases: 8. Germline V gene sequence: CDR1 SGHTA, CDR2 FQGNSA. The CDR3 sequence is 14 residues long. CDR3 sequence: CASSDPYRGYGYTF. CDR3 DNA sequence: TGTGCCAGCAGCGACCCCTACAGGGGTTATGGCTACACCTTC.

The table lists this clonotype with a few counts. The chain uses TRBV20-1 and TRBJ1-4; D gene ambiguous. The CDR3 covers 13 residues. The germline V and J ends were trimmed by 0 bases and 11 bases, with 13 bases remaining between them. From germline, CDR1 is DFQATT and CDR2 SNEGSKA (reference sequence). CDR3 nucleotides: TGCAGTGCTAGAGATACGGCGGCGTGGAAACTGTTTTTT. Amino acid sequence: CSARDTAAWKLFF.

The V gene is TRBV6-5, the J gene TRBJ1-5; no clear D. Trimming pared 2 bases from V and 1 base from J, leaving 9 bases between. There are 15 residues in the CDR3. Germline V gene sequence: CDR1 MNHEY, CDR2 SVGAGI. CDR3 amino acids: CASSYSYLSNQPQHF. In nucleotides, the CDR3 is TGTGCCAGCAGTTACAGCTACCTCAGCAATCAGCCCCAGCATTTT.

The chain joins TRBV29-1 to TRBJ1-1, with TRBD1 matching 8 bases. Germline values: CDR1 SQVTM, CDR2 ANQGSEA. J was trimmed by 4 bases and V by 6 bases; bases with no gene match: 4. The CDR3 sequence is 12 residues long. The DNA for the CDR3 is TGCAGCGTCCGACAGGGGCCCACTGAAGCTTTCTTT. This sequence encodes CSVRQGPTEAFF.

V usage is TRBV7-9 and J usage is TRBJ1-1; D uncertain. This CDR3 spans 14 amino acids. Trimming took off 1 base at V and 6 bases at J, with 12 bases between the two ends. The germline V gene encodes CDR1 SEHNR and CDR2 FQNEAQ (reference sequence). The CDR3 sequence: CASSLGSRVAEAFF. As DNA, the CDR3 is TGTGCCAGCAGCTTAGGTTCAAGGGTGGCTGAAGCTTTCTTT.

The rearrangement uses TRBV7-2 and TRBJ2-7; 7 positions match TRBD1. V lost 5 bases to trimming and J lost 7 bases; unmatched junction nucleotides: 11. Per the germline V gene, CDR1 is SGHTA and CDR2 is FQGNSA. The CDR3 consists of 14 residues. CDR3 DNA sequence: TGTGCCAGCAGCATACAGGGGTCCCCGGGGGAGCAGTACTTC. It encodes CASSIQGSPGEQYF.

This clonotype was picked up many times. V usage is TRBV5-1 and J usage is TRBJ2-5, with a tentative D call TRBD2 (5 bases). The CDR3 extends over 14 amino acids. Germline CDR1 SGHRS, CDR2 YFSETQ. V was cut by 5 bases and J by 1 base, with 12 bases left in between. CDR3 nucleotides: TGCGCCAGCAGTCAGGACTCTCTCCAAGAGACCCAGTACTTC. This translates into CASSQDSLQETQYF.

V gene TRBV13 combines with J gene TRBJ2-7; 7 nucleotides agree with TRBD1. Germline CDR1 and CDR2: PRHDT and FYEKMQ (reference sequence). The CDR3 covers 14 residues. After removal of 4 bases from V and 2 bases from J, the junction contained 5 bases not matched to a gene. CDR3 sequence: CASSSRQGPYEQYF. In nucleotides, the CDR3 is TGTGCCAGCAGCTCCCGACAGGGTCCCTACGAGCAGTACTTC.

This clonotype was seen a few times. This chain uses TRBV5-1 with TRBJ2-1, with D maybe TRBD1 (6 bases). The CDR3 sequence is 16 residues long. V dropped 3 bases and J dropped 0 bases, with 13 bases sitting between them. The germline gives CDR1 SGHRS, CDR2 YFSETQ. The CDR3 bases are TGCGCCAGCAGCTCAAGGGGGTTGAGCTCCTACAATGAGCAGTTCTTC. Translating gives CASSSRGLSSYNEQFF.